This entry lists 13 T cell receptor beta chains sequenced from one sample in a study of beta chain features in type 1 diabetes. The study, taken as a whole, reports: Shorter TCRB CDR3s, moderately but significantly so, were found in Type 1 diabetes patients in all four CD4+ subsets.

Their target antigens are unknown. Expressed TCRB transcripts were sequenced, since all the RNA that had been isolated was reverse transcribed. Repertoires were generated with immunoSEQ multiplex PCR, while TCRdb's copy carries only in-frame clones and drops some. This table has 600,000 to 700,000 clones, around 12% appearing once. The specimen was naive CD4+ T cells from blood. The receptors shown here come from a young man with type 1 diabetes.

This clone has a handful of counts. The CDR3 sequence: CSTAPPGLNTEAFF. DNA for the CDR3: TGCAGTACCGCTCCCCCGGGGCTGAACACTGAAGCTTTCTTT. The chain uses TRBV29-1 and TRBJ1-1; D is possibly TRBD1 (5 bases). The CDR3 has 14 residues. CDR1 and CDR2 (germline): SQVTM, ANQGSEA.

The CDR3: CATSRDTDGRSEQYF. CDR3 DNA: TGTGCCACCAGCAGAGATACGGACGGCCGATCCGAGCAGTACTTC. This chain uses TRBV15 with TRBJ2-7; D is uncertain. Germline lookup yields CDR1 LNHNV and CDR2 YYDKDF (reference sequence). The CDR3 is 15 residues long. V was trimmed by 0 bases and J by 6 bases, leaving 15 bases between them.

The V and J genes are TRBV6-5 and TRBJ1-4; possibly TRBD1 for D (6 bases). The CDR3 has 16 amino acids. Trimming cost V 3 bases and J 3 bases, with 14 bases left between them. The V gene's germline CDR1 is MNHEY and CDR2 SVGAGI. Here the CDR3 reads CASSYRRGRANEKLFF. The CDR3 DNA reads as TGTGCCAGCAGTTATCGCAGGGGAAGAGCTAATGAAAAACTGTTTTTT.

DNA for the CDR3: TGTGCCAGCAGCTCCAGAACTCTGAACACTGAAGCTTTCTTT. It translates to CASSSRTLNTEAFF. V and J are TRBV7-2 and TRBJ1-1; no firm D call. Looked up from germline, CDR1 is SGHTA and CDR2 is FQGNSA. This CDR3 is built from 14 residues. The V gene lost 4 bases and the J gene lost 0 bases, with 9 bases spanning the gap.

The genes are TRBV9 and TRBJ2-6; D is undetermined. The V end lost 4 bases, the J end lost 3 bases, and 11 bases lay between the germline ends. This CDR3 region has 15 residues. In germline, CDR1 is SGDLS, CDR2 YYNGEE. Written as DNA, the CDR3 is TGTGCCAGCAGCCCCGCCCCTTATGGGGCCAACGTCCTGACTTTC. It yields the protein CASSPAPYGANVLTF.

This clone showed up just a few times. The chain employs TRBV6-5 and TRBJ2-5; D might be TRBD1 (5 bases). The CDR3 length is 13 residues. Germline V lookup: CDR1 MNHEY, CDR2 SVGAGI. Between the trimmed V and J ends, which lost 5 bases and 0 bases, there was a span of 7 bases. CDR3 in amino acids: CASSRTYQETQYF. CDR3 sequence (DNA): TGTGCCAGCAGTCGGACATACCAAGAGACCCAGTACTTC.

The table lists this clone with a few counts. Written as DNA, the CDR3 is TGCAGCGTTGAAGAGAGCCCCGGAGGTACGCAGTATTTT. Protein product: CSVEESPGGTQYF. V is TRBV29-1 and J is TRBJ2-3, with D possibly matching TRBD2 (5 bases). V lost 0 bases and J lost 8, with 12 bases in between. Per the germline V gene, CDR1 is SQVTM and CDR2 is ANQGSEA. CDR3 length equals 13 residues.

This clone was seen a few times. The rearrangement links TRBV18 to TRBJ2-1; no clear D. CDR1 is KGHSH, CDR2 LQKENI, per germline. The CDR3 totals 16 residues. Trimming took 1 base from V and 10 from J, leaving 20 bases between them. The CDR3 nucleotides are TGTGCCAGCTCACCACTGGAAAGGGTAATTGTAGGGGAGCAGTTCTTC. Protein sequence: CASSPLERVIVGEQFF.

This chain joins TRBV6-6 and TRBJ2-2; 9 nucleotides line up with TRBD1. The germline V gene has CDR1 MNHNY and CDR2 SVGAGI (reference sequence). After removal of 0 bases from V and 7 bases from J, the junction contained 3 bases not matched to a gene. The CDR3 sequence is 15 residues long. As DNA, the CDR3 is TGTGCCAGCAGTTACTCGGGACAGGGCGGCGGGGAGCTGTTTTTT. As protein: CASSYSGQGGGELFF.

The sample holds a few counts of this clone. The V and J genes are TRBV25-1 and TRBJ1-5, with 7 bases that match TRBD1. Germline V gene data show CDR1 as MGHDK and CDR2 as SYGVNS. The CDR3 is 16 residues long. J lost 5 bases, V lost 3 bases, and 10 bases had no gene match. The CDR3 here is CASSDSTGQLDQPQHF. CDR3 DNA sequence: TGTGCCAGCAGTGACTCGACAGGGCAGTTGGATCAGCCCCAGCATTTT. The whole variable domain, filled in from reference TRBV25-1 and TRBJ1-5, reads EADIYQTPRYLVIGTGKKITLECSQTMGHDKMYWYQQDPGMELHLIHYSYGVNSTEKGDLSSESTVSRIRTEHFPLTLESARPSHTSQYLCASSDSTGQLDQPQHFGDGTRLSIL.

This clone showed up just a few times. The chain employs TRBV6-5 and TRBJ2-1; perhaps TRBD2 as D (6 bases). Germline CDR1 is MNHEY and CDR2 is SVGAGI. The CDR3 is 15 amino acids. V was trimmed by 2 bases and J by 5 bases, leaving 13 bases between them. CDR3 region: CASSYGGSEHNEQFF. CDR3 bases: TGTGCCAGCAGTTACGGAGGGTCAGAGCACAATGAGCAGTTCTTC.

The chain links TRBV14 to TRBJ2-7; 10 bases map to TRBD2. Germline V CDR1 and CDR2: SGHDN, FVKESK. With V trimmed by 3 bases and J by 3 bases, 5 bases remained unmatched. The CDR3 has 15 amino acids. As DNA, the CDR3 is TGTGCCAGCAGCCAGCTAGCGGGGGACCGCTACGAGCAGTACTTC. Translating it yields CASSQLAGDRYEQYF.

This clone showed up just a few times. V and J are TRBV18 and TRBJ2-2; no definite D call. The V gene lost 3 bases and the J gene lost 0 bases, with 11 bases spanning the gap. The CDR3 has 16 residues. Germline V lookup: CDR1 KGHSH, CDR2 LQKENI. CDR3 sequence: CASSPVTLANTGELFF. Written as DNA, the CDR3 is TGTGCCAGCTCACCGGTGACACTCGCGAACACCGGGGAGCTGTTTTTT.